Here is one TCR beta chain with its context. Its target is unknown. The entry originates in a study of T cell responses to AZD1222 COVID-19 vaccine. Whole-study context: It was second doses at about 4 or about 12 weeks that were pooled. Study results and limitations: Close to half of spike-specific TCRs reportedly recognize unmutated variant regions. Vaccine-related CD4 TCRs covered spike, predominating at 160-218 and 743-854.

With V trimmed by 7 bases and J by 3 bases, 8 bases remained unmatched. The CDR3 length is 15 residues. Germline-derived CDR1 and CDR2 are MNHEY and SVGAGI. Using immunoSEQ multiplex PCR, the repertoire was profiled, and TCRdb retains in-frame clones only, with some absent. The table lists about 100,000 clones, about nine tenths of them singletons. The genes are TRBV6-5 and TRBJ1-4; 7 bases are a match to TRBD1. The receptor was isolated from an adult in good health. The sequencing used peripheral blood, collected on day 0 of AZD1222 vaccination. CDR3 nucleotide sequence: TGTGCCAGCAAAGACAGGGCAGGATCTAATGAAAAACTGTTTTTT. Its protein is CASKDRAGSNEKLFF.